The 11 T cell receptor beta chains below all came from one sample that was sequenced in a study of CD8 T cells in Susac syndrome. The authors reverse transcribed roughly 0.5 to 1 ug RNA with random hexamers. TCRdb independently ran MiXCR on the immunoSEQ multiplex PCR reads; one entry per CDR3 protein. Here the sample spans 150,000 to 200,000 distinct CDR3 sequences, roughly nine tenths being singletons. Sequenced material: CD4+ T cells from PBMCs. These receptor sequences come from a human donor with Susac syndrome.

Notes on this clonotype: Mismatch with germline at one junction end may stem from a read error. The V gene is TRBV4-1, the J gene TRBJ1-1; D is ambiguous. Germline V gene sequence: CDR1 MGHRA, CDR2 YSYEKL. The CDR3 runs 14 residues. DNA of the CDR3: TGCGCCAGCAGCCCACGGACCGCGAACACTGAAGCTTGCTTT. It is translated as CASSPRTANTEACF.

A few counts support this clonotype. CDR3 residues: CASSLAGRMHGYTF. For the CDR3, the DNA is TGCGCCAGCAGCTTGGCGGGGCGCATGCATGGCTACACCTTC. The chain links TRBV5-1 to TRBJ1-2; D is possibly TRBD1 (5 bases). Germline CDR1 reads SGHRS; CDR2 reads YFSETQ. This CDR3 region has 14 residues. V was trimmed by 0 bases and J by 6 bases, leaving 12 bases between them.

The CDR3 is CASSLDSGIKQFF. The DNA for the CDR3 is TGCGCCAGCAGCTTGGATAGCGGAATTAAGCAGTTCTTC. The rearrangement uses TRBV5-1 and TRBJ2-1, with D possibly being TRBD2 (6 bases). Germline CDR1 SGHRS, CDR2 YFSETQ. V was cut by 0 bases and J by 11 bases, with 12 bases left in between. The CDR3 has 13 amino acids.

The chain recombines TRBV10-1 with TRBJ2-3, with 8 bases that match TRBD2. From germline, CDR1 is WNHNN and CDR2 SYGVQD (reference sequence). The ends lost 0 bases at V and 5 bases at J; junction bases unmatched: 4. The CDR3 consists of 15 residues. The CDR3 region is CASSESSGAQDTQYF. DNA of the CDR3: TGCGCCAGCAGTGAGTCTAGCGGGGCCCAAGATACGCAGTATTTT.

The CDR3 here is CSARGQRLLATQYF. In nucleotides, the CDR3 is TGCAGTGCCCGGGGGCAGCGGCTCCTCGCTACGCAGTATTTT. The chain is built from TRBV20-1 and TRBJ2-3; perhaps D is TRBD1 or TRBD2 (6 bases each). With 6 bases removed from V and 8 bases from J, the gap between germline ends came to 21 bases. CDR1 is DFQATT and CDR2 is SNEGSKA in the germline V gene (reference sequence). The CDR3 consists of 14 residues.

The chain links TRBV5-1 to TRBJ2-5; the D is unclear. The CDR3 is made up of 14 amino acids. Germline V gene lookup returns CDR1 SGHRS and CDR2 YFSETQ. V shed 0 bases and J shed 4 bases, with 10 bases lying between them. CDR3: CASSLGLSLETQYF. In nucleotides, the CDR3 is TGCGCCAGCAGCTTGGGCCTATCTCTAGAGACCCAGTACTTC.

The chain uses TRBV11-2 and TRBJ1-1; 8 bases fit TRBD1. V gave up 4 bases and J gave up 3 bases; unmatched junction bases: 4. The CDR3 has 14 amino acids. Germline V gene sequence: CDR1 SGHAT, CDR2 FQNNGV. In DNA form, the CDR3 reads TGTGCCAGCAGCTCACTGACAGGGGACACTGAAGCTTTCTTT. Translating it yields CASSSLTGDTEAFF.

The rearrangement joins TRBV20-1 to TRBJ2-3; 16 bases align to TRBD2. This CDR3 spans 18 amino acids. J gave up 0 bases and V 1 base, and 4 bases lay outside the gene matches. Germline assignment: CDR1 DFQATT and CDR2 SNEGSKA (reference sequence). As DNA, the CDR3 is TGCAGTGCTAGAGCCGGGACTAGCGGGAGGGTTAGCACAGATACGCAGTATTTT. It translates to CSARAGTSGRVSTDTQYF.

This clonotype was recorded once. The rearrangement uses TRBV27 and TRBJ2-3; the D gene is possibly TRBD2 (6 bases). CDR3 length equals 17 residues. V was cut by 0 bases and J by 0 bases, with 13 bases left in between. Germline values: CDR1 MNHEY, CDR2 SMNVEV (reference sequence). The CDR3 DNA reads TGTGCCAGCAGTTTATCTAGCGGAGTTACTAGCACAGATACGCAGTATTTT. This sequence encodes CASSLSSGVTSTDTQYF.

V gene TRBV20-1 combines with J gene TRBJ2-7, with D uncertain. Germline V gene data show CDR1 as DFQATT and CDR2 as SNEGSKA (reference sequence). The CDR3 consists of 15 residues. The germline V and J ends were trimmed by 2 bases and 0 bases, with 14 bases remaining between them. CDR3 residues: CSARQVRSSSYEQYF. The CDR3 bases are TGCAGTGCTAGACAGGTTAGGTCCAGCTCCTACGAGCAGTACTTC.

This clonotype was observed a single time. The chain links TRBV5-1 to TRBJ2-2, with TRBD1 identical over 9 bases. The CDR3 totals 15 residues. Germline loops: CDR1 SGHRS, CDR2 YFSETQ. J lost 2 bases, V lost 7 bases, and 6 bases had no gene match. In nucleotides, the CDR3 is TGCGCCAGCCGCGGGACAGGGTTAAACACCGGGGAGCTGTTTTTT. Translating it yields CASRGTGLNTGELFF.